Listed below are T cell receptor beta chains from one sample, sequenced in a study of blood T cell repertoires in COVID-19. Using immunoSEQ multiplex PCR, the repertoire was profiled, and TCRdb retains in-frame clones only, with some absent. The repertoire holds a few hundred thousand clones, roughly 85% seen once, with roughly 3.1% in the top ten. The sequenced sample consisted of peripheral blood. The origin of the receptors is a young woman with acute or convalescent COVID-19. CDR3s include the opening cysteine and the closing phenylalanine or tryptophan. The order of the fields is V gene, D gene, CDR3 length, clone size, J gene, CDR3 protein, CDR3 DNA. D genes are given only for firm matches. Size tells how often a clone was seen (once, few, many) or the class of an expanded clone, and some rows leave it out.

>TRBV15|TRBD1|15|-|TRBJ2-5
CATSRGPDRAETQYF
TGTGCCACCAGCAGAGGACCTGACAGGGCAGAGACCCAGTACTTC
>TRBV5-1|TRBD1|15|-|TRBJ1-5
CASSPDRGSNQPQHF
TGCGCCAGCAGCCCTGACAGGGGTAGCAATCAGCCCCAGCATTTT
>TRBV27|-|17|once|TRBJ2-1
CASSGLAEKVTYNEQFF
TGTGCCAGCAGTGGATTAGCGGAAAAAGTAACCTACAATGAGCAGTTCTTC
>TRBV27|TRBD2|17|-|TRBJ2-2
CASSLLWGSGRTGELFF
TGTGCCAGCAGTTTGCTCTGGGGTAGCGGGAGGACCGGGGAGCTGTTTTTT
>TRBV6-5|-|14|-|TRBJ2-2
CASRHRVETGELFF
TGTGCCAGCAGACACAGGGTTGAAACCGGGGAGCTGTTTTTT
>TRBV30|-|17|-|TRBJ2-6
CAWSAGPGNSGANVLTF
TGTGCCTGGAGTGCAGGACCCGGGAACTCTGGGGCCAACGTCCTGACTTTC
>TRBV19|TRBD1|16|-|TRBJ1-4
CASSPRGTGLNEKLFF
TGTGCCAGTAGTCCTCGAGGGACAGGCCTTAATGAAAAACTGTTTTTT
>TRBV18|-|15|-|TRBJ1-1
CASSLRTDMNTEAFF
TGTGCCAGCTCACTCCGGACGGACATGAACACTGAAGCTTTCTTT
>TRBV6-5|-|14|once|TRBJ1-5
CASSYAGLGQPQHF
TGTGCCAGCAGTTACGCAGGGCTGGGTCAGCCCCAGCATTTT
>TRBV7-2|-|15|once|TRBJ2-7
CASSLGSGVRYEQYF
TGTGCCAGCAGCTTAGGATCAGGGGTGAGGTACGAGCAGTACTTC
>TRBV6-5|TRBD1|15|-|TRBJ1-2
CASSRDRGINYGYTF
TGTGCCAGCAGCCGGGACAGGGGGATTAACTATGGCTACACCTTC
>TRBV4-2|TRBD2|17|-|TRBJ2-7
CASSRSPTSGKIYEQYF
TGTGCCAGCAGCCGATCGCCGACTAGCGGTAAAATCTACGAGCAGTACTTC
>TRBV12-3/TRBV12-4|-|12|-|TRBJ1-5
CASSESVQPQHF
TGTGCCAGCAGCGAATCAGTTCAGCCCCAGCATTTT
>TRBV30|TRBD2|14|-|TRBJ2-1
CAWAWTSGYNEQFF
TGTGCCTGGGCCTGGACTAGCGGCTACAATGAGCAGTTCTTC
>TRBV18|TRBD1|13|-|TRBJ2-1
CASSQGQYNEQFF
TGTGCCAGCTCACAGGGACAGTACAATGAGCAGTTCTTC
>TRBV15|TRBD1|17|-|TRBJ2-1
CATSRELMDRSYNEQFF
TGTGCCACCAGCAGAGAGTTGATGGACAGGTCCTACAATGAGCAGTTCTTC
>TRBV7-3|-|15|-|TRBJ2-1
CASSPGGATYNEQFF
TGTGCCAGCAGCCCTGGTGGGGCCACTTACAATGAGCAGTTCTTC
>TRBV21-1|-|13|-|TRBJ1-1
CASSLQGDCVAFF
TGTGCCAGCAGCCTACAGGGCGATTGTGTCGCTTTCTTT
>TRBV7-9|TRBD1|16|-|TRBJ1-3
CASNLYGQGSGNTIYF
TGTGCCAGCAACCTATACGGACAGGGCTCTGGAAACACCATATATTTT
>TRBV9|TRBD2|17|-|TRBJ2-7
CASSVGVAGAAAYEQYF
TGTGCCAGCAGCGTAGGGGTAGCGGGAGCTGCTGCTTACGAGCAGTACTTC
>TRBV30|-|16|-|TRBJ2-1
CAWTTLEGRSWNEQFF
TGTGCCTGGACCACGTTGGAGGGAAGGTCTTGGAATGAGCAGTTCTTC
>TRBV3-1/TRBV3-2|TRBD1|16|-|TRBJ2-1
CASSQAPGTGGIEQFF
TGTGCCAGCAGCCAAGCCCCCGGGACAGGCGGCATCGAGCAGTTCTTC
>TRBV18|TRBD2|17|-|TRBJ2-4
CASSPQRGNSGKNIQYF
TGTGCCAGCTCACCACAGCGGGGCAATTCGGGCAAAAACATTCAGTACTTC
>TRBV10-2|-|17|-|TRBJ1-1
CASSITVGSSMNTEAFF
TGCGCCAGCAGTATCACAGTTGGATCAAGCATGAACACTGAAGCTTTCTTT
>TRBV25-1|-|15|-|TRBJ1-1
CASSPMEGVNTEAFF
TGTGCCAGCAGCCCTATGGAGGGAGTGAACACTGAAGCTTTCTTT
>TRBV6-2/TRBV6-3|-|18|-|TRBJ2-7
CASSYEPGPILGAEEQYF
TGTGCCAGCAGTTACGAACCCGGTCCAATTTTAGGGGCCGAGGAGCAGTACTTC